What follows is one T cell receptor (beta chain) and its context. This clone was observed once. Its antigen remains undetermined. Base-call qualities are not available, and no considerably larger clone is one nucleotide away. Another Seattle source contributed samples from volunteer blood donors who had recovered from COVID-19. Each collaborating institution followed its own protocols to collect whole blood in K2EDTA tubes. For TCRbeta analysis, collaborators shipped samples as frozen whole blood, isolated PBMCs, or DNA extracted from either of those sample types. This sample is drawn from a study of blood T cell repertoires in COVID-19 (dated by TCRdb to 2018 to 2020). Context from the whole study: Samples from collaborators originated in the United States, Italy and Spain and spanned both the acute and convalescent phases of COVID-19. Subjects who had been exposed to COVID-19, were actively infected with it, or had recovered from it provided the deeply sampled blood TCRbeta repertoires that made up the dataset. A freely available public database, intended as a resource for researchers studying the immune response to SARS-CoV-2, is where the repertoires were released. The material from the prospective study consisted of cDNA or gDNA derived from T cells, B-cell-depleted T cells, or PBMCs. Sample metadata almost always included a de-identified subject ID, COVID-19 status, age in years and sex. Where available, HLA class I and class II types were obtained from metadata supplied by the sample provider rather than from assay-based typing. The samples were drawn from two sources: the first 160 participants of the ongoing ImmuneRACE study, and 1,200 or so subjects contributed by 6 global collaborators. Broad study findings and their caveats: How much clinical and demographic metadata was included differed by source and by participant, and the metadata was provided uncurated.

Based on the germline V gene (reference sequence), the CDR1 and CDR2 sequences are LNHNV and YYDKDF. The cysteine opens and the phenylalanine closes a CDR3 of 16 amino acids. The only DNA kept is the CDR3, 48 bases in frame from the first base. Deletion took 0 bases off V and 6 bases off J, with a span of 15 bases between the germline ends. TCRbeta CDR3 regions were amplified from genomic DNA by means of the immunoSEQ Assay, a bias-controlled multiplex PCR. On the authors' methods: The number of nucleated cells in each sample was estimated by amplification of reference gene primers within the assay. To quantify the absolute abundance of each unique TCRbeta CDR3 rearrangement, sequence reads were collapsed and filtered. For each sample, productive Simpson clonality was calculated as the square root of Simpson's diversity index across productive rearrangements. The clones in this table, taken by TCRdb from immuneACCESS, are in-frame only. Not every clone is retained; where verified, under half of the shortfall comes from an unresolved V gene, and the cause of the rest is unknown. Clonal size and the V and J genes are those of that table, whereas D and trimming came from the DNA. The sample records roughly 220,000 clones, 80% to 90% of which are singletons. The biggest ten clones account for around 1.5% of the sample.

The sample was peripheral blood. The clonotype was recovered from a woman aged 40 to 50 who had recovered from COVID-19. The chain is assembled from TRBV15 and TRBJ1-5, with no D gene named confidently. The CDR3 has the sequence CATSRDPPRAGQPQHF. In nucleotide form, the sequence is TGTGCCACCAGCAGAGATCCGCCGAGGGCGGGTCAGCCCCAGCATTTT.